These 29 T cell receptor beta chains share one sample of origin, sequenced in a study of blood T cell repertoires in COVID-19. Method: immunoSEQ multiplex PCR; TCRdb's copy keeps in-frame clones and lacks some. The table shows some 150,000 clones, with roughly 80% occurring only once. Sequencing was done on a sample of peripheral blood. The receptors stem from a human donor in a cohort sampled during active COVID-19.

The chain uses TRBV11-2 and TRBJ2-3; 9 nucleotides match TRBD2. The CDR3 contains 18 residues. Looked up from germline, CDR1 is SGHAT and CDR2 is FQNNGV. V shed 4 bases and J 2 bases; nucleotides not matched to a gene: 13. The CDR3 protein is CASSSGLARTPFTDTQYF. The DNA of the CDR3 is TGTGCCAGCAGCTCCGGACTAGCGAGAACTCCCTTCACAGATACGCAGTATTTT.

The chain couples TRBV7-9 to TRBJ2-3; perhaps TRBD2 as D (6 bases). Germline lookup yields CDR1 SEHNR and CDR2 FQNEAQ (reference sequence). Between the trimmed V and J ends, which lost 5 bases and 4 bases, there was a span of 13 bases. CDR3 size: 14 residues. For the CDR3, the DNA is TGTGCCAGCAGCCCCCTTTCGGGGGCAGATACGCAGTATTTT. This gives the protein CASSPLSGADTQYF. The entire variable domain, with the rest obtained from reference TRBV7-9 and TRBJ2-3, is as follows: DTGVSQNPRHKITKRGQNVTFRCDPISEHNRLYWYRQTLGQGPEFLTYFQNEAQLEKSRLLSDRFSAERPKGSFSTLEIQRTEQGDSAMYLCASSPLSGADTQYFGPGTRLTVL.

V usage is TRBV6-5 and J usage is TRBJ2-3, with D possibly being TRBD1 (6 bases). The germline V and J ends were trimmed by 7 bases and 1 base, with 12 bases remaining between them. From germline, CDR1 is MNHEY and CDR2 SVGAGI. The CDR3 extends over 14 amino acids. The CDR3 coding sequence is TGTGCCAGCACCTTAGACAGGCGCACAGATACGCAGTATTTT. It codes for CASTLDRRTDTQYF.

Written as DNA, the CDR3 is TGTGCCAGCAGCCAACGATCAGGGGGCACCTCCTATAATTCACCCCTCCACTTT. This encodes CASSQRSGGTSYNSPLHF. V and J are TRBV14 and TRBJ1-6; 8 bases are shared with TRBD1. Per the germline V gene, CDR1 is SGHDN and CDR2 is FVKESK. This CDR3 spans 18 amino acids. V trimming: 2 bases; J trimming: 0 bases; junction bases outside the gene matches: 6. The variable domain in full, completed from reference TRBV14 and TRBJ1-6, reads EAGVTQFPSHSVIEKGQTVTLRCDPISGHDNLYWYRRVMGKEIKFLLHFVKESKQDESGMPNNRFLAERTGGTYSTLKVQPAELEDSGVYFCASSQRSGGTSYNSPLHFGNGTRLTVT.

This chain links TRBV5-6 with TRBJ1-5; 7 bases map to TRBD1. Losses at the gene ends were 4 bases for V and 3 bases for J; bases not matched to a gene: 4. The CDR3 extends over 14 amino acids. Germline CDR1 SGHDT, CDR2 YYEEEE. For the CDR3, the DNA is TGTGCCAGCAGCCGGGGACAGATCAATCAGCCCCAGCATTTT. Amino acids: CASSRGQINQPQHF.

This chain's CDR3 is CASRSRGEEQYF. Here the CDR3 DNA reads TGTGCCAGCAGATCCCGGGGGGAAGAGCAGTACTTC. The genes are TRBV19 and TRBJ2-7; 7 nucleotides match TRBD2. The trim removed 9 bases at V and 7 bases at J, leaving 9 bases unmatched. CDR1 is LNHDA, CDR2 SQIVND, per germline (reference sequence). This CDR3 has 12 residues.

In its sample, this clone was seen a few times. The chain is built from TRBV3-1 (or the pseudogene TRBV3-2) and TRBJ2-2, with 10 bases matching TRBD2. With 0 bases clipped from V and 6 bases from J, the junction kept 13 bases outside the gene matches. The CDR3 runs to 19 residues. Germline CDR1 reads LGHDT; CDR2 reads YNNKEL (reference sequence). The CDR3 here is CASSQERVLAGEFAGELFF. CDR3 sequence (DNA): TGTGCCAGCAGCCAAGAGCGGGTCCTAGCGGGGGAGTTTGCCGGGGAGCTGTTTTTT.

The CDR3 DNA reads TGTGCCAGCAGTGGGGGCCGGTCCTACAATGAGCAGTTCTTC. Translating gives CASSGGRSYNEQFF. V gene TRBV6-2 or TRBV6-3 combines with J gene TRBJ2-1; a possible D gene is TRBD1 (6 bases). The V end lost 5 bases, the J end lost 1 base, and 9 bases lay between the germline ends. The CDR3 contains 14 residues. CDR1 and CDR2 (germline): MNHEY, SVGEGT.

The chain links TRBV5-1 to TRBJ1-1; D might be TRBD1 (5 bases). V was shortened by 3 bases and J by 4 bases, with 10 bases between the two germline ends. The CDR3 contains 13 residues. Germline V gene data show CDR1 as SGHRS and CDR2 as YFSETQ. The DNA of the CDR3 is TGCGCCAGCAGCTCAAAGGGGATCACTGAAGCTTTCTTT. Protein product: CASSSKGITEAFF.

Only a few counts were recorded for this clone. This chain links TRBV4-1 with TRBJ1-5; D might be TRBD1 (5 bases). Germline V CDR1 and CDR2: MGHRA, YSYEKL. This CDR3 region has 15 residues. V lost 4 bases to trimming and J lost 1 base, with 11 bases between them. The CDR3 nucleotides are TGCGCCAGCAGCCCCTGGGAGGGGAGCAATCAGCCCCAGCATTTT. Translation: CASSPWEGSNQPQHF.

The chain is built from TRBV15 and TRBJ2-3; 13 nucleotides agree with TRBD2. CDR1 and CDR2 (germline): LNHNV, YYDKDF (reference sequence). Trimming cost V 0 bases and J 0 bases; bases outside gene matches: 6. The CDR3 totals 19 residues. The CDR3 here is CATSRDHRTSGGSTDTQYF. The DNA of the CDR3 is TGTGCCACCAGCAGAGATCATCGGACTAGCGGGGGCAGCACAGATACGCAGTATTTT.

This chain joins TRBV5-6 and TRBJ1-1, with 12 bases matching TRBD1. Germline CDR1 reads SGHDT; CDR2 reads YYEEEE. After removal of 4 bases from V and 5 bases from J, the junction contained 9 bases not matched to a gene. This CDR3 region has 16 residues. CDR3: CASSAGTGGSGTEAFF. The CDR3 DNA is TGTGCCAGCAGCGCGGGGACAGGGGGCTCCGGGACTGAAGCTTTCTTT.

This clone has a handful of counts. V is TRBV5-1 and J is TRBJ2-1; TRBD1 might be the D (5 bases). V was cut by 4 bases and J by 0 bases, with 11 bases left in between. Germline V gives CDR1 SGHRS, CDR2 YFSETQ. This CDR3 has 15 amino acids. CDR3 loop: CASSRQGSSYNEQFF. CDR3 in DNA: TGCGCCAGCAGCCGTCAGGGCAGCTCCTACAATGAGCAGTTCTTC.

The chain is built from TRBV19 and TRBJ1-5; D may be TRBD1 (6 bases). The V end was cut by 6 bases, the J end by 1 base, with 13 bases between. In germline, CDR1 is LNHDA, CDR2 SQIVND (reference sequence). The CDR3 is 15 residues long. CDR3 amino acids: CASRRTGLSNQPQHF. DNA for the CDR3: TGTGCCAGTAGAAGAACAGGGCTAAGCAATCAGCCCCAGCATTTT.

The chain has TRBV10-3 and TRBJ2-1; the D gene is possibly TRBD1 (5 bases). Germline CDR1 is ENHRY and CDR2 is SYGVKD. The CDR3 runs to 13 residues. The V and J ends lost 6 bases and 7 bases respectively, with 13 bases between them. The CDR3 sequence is CAIRTENGNEQFF. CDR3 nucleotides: TGTGCCATCAGGACAGAAAATGGTAATGAGCAGTTCTTC.

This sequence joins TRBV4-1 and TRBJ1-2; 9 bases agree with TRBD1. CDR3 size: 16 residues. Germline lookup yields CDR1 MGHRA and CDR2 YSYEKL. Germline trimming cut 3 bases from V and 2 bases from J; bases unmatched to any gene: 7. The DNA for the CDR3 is TGCGCCAGCAGCCAGGGCGACAGGGGGGTCAACTATGGCTACACCTTC. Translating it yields CASSQGDRGVNYGYTF.

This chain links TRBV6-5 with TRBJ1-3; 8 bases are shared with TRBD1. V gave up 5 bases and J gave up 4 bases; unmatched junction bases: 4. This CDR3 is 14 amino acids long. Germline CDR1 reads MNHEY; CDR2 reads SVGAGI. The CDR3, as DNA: TGTGCCAGCAGTCGGACAGGGTTCGGAAACACCATATATTTT. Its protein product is CASSRTGFGNTIYF.

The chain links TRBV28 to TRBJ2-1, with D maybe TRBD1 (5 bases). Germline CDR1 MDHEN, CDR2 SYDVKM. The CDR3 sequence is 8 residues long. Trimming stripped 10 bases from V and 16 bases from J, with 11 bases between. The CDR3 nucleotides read TGTGCCAACCAGGGATCATTCTTC. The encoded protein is CANQGSFF.

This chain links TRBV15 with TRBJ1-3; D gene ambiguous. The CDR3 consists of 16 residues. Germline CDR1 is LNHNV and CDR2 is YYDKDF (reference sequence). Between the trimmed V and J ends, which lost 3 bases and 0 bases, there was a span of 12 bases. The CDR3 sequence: CATSSGRVPSGNTIYF. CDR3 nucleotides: TGTGCCACCAGCAGCGGGAGAGTACCCTCTGGAAACACCATATATTTT.

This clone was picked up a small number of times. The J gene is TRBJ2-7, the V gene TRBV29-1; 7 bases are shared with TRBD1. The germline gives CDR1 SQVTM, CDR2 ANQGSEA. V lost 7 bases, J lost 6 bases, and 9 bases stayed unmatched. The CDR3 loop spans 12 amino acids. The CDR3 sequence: CSAGRDSGEQYF. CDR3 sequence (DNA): TGCAGCGCCGGCCGGGACAGCGGCGAGCAGTACTTC.

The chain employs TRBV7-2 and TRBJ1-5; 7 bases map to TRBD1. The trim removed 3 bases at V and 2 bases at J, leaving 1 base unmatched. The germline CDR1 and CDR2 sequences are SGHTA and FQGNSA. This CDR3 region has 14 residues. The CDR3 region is CASSFTGGNQPQHF. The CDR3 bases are TGTGCCAGCAGCTTCACAGGGGGCAATCAGCCCCAGCATTTT.

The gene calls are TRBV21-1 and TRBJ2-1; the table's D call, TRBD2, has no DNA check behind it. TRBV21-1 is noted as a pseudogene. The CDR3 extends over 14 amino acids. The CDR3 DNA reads TGTGCCAGCACCCTGACTAGCGGGGGGCCGGAGCAGTTCTTC. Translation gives CASTLTSGGPEQFF.

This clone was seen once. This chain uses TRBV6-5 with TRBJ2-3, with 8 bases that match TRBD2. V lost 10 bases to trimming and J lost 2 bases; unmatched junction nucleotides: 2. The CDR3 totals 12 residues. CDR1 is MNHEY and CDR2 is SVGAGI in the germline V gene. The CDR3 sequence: CATGGDTDTQYF. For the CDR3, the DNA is TGTGCCACCGGGGGGGACACAGATACGCAGTATTTT.

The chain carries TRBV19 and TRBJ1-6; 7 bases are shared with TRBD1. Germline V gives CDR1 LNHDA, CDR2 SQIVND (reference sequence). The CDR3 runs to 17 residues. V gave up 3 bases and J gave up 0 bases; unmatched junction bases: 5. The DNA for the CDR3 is TGTGCCAGTAGTATGGGACAGCGGAGCTCCTATAATTCACCCCTCCACTTT. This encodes CASSMGQRSSYNSPLHF.

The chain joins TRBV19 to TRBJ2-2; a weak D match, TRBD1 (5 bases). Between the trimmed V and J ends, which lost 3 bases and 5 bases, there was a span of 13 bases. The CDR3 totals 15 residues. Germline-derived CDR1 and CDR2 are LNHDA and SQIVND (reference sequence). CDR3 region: CASSIGAGKTGELFF. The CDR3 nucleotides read TGTGCCAGTAGTATTGGGGCAGGGAAAACCGGGGAGCTGTTTTTT.

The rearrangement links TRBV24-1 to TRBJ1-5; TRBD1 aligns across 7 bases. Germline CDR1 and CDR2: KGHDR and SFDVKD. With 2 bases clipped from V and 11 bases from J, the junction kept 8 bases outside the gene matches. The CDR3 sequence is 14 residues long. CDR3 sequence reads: CATSDSKTQGAQHF. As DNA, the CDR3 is TGTGCCACCAGTGATTCCAAAACCCAGGGGGCCCAGCATTTT.

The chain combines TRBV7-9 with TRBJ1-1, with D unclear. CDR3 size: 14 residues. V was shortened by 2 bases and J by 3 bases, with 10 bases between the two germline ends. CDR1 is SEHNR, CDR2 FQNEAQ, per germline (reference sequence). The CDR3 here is CASSLSGMDTEAFF. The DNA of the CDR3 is TGTGCCAGCAGCTTATCCGGGATGGACACTGAAGCTTTCTTT.

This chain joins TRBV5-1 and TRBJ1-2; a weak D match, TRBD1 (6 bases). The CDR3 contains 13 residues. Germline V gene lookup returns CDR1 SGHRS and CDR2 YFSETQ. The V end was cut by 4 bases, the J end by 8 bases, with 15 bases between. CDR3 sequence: CASSPQGSGGYTF. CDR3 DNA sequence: TGCGCCAGCAGCCCCCAGGGGTCCGGGGGCTACACCTTC.

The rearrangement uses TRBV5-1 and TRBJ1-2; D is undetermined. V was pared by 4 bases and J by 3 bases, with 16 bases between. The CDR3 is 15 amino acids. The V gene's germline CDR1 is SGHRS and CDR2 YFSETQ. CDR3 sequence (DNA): TGCGCCAGCAGCCCCGAGGGCAGGAGAGACTATGGCTACACCTTC. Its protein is CASSPEGRRDYGYTF.